This T cell receptor (beta chain) was recorded in a study of CD8 T cells in Susac syndrome. Study in general: Each patient with Susac syndrome, at the time of blood draw, was therapy-naive, on corticosteroids, or on intravenous immunoglobulin alone.

A quantity of about 0.45 to 1 ug RNA underwent reverse transcription using random hexamers. MiXCR, applied by TCRdb to the immunoSEQ multiplex PCR reads, yields one record per CDR3 protein. The sample yields 80,000 or so distinct CDR3 sequences, about 92% seen once. TCR beta sequences were obtained from blood CD8+ and CD4+ T cells. This CDR3 is 18 amino acids long. V was pared by 1 base and J by 3 bases, with 11 bases of the junction left unmatched. Material: CD4+ T cells from PBMCs. This sequence joins TRBV12-3 or TRBV12-4 and TRBJ2-5; 10 positions agree with TRBD1. This TCR came from a human donor with Susac syndrome. CDR3: CASSLDSRDRGSKETQYF. Here the CDR3 DNA reads TGTGCCAGCAGTTTAGACTCCCGGGACAGGGGAAGTAAAGAGACCCAGTACTTC.